Included here is one T cell receptor (beta chain) sequence, with context. The antigen is unknown. The data were obtained in a study of neurological immune-mediated disorders. Study conclusions and caveats: Sharing of CDR3 amino acid sequences among expanded clones across subjects was absent, suggesting private repertoires in all groups.

The cDNA was generated by 5'RACE with 10-nucleotide random UMIs. TCRdb redid the calling of the 5' RACE reads with MiXCR, one entry per CDR3 protein. This sample has some 46,000 distinct CDR3 sequences, with around a tenth found just once. The CDR3 consists of 11 residues. CDR1 is SGHAT and CDR2 is FQNNGV in the germline V gene. The sample comprised PBMCs. The gene calls are TRBV11-2 and TRBJ2-7; TRBD1 aligns across 10 bases. The clonotype originates from a man aged 70 or older with HTLV-1-associated myelopathy (HAM/TSP). The chain's CDR3 is CASSPGTGAEV. The CDR3 nucleotides are TGTGCCAGCAGCCCCGGGACAGGGGCTGAGGTC.